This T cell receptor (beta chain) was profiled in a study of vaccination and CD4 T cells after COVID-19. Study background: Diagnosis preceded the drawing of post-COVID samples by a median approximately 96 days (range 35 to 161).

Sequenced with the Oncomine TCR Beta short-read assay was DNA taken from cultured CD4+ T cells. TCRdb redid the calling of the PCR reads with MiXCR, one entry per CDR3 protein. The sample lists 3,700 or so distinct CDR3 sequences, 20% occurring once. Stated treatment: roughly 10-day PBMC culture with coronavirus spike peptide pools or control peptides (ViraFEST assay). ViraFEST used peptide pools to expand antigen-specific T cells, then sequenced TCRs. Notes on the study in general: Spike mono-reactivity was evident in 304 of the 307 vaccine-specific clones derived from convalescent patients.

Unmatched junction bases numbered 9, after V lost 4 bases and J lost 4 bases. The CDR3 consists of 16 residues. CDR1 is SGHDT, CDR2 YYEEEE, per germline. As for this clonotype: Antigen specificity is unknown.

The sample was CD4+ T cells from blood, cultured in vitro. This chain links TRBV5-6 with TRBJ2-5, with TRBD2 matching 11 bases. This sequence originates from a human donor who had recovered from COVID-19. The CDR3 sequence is CASSRTSGSGGETQYF. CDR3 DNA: TGTGCCAGCAGCCGGACTAGCGGGTCAGGTGGAGAGACCCAGTACTTC.